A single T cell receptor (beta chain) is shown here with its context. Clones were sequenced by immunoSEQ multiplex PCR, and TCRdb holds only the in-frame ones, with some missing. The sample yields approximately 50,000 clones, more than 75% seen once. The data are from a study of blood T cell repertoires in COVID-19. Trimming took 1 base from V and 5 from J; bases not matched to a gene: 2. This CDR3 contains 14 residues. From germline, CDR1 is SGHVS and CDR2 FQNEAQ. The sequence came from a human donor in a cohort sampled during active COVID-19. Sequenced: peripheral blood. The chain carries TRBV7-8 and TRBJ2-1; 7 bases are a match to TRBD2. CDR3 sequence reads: CASSLGEGHNEQFF. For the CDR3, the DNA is TGTGCCAGCAGCTTAGGGGAGGGGCACAATGAGCAGTTCTTC.